This T cell receptor (beta chain) was observed in a study of blood T cells in healthy people across ages. General study points: Diversity of TCR beta correlated strongly with naive T cell percentage.

This clonotype appeared a few times. Its antigen remains unidentified. Primed by a sample-barcoded 5' primer and a J-beta primer mix, a second PCR proceeded for 7 to 11 cycles. Each TCR beta cDNA got a 12-nucleotide random molecular identifier. TCRdb ran MiXCR on the 5' RACE reads and lists one entry per CDR3 protein. This sample has 800,000 to 950,000 distinct CDR3 sequences, with 30% to 45% found just once. Ranging in age from roughly 6 to 90, the donors were healthy Caucasian individuals from Russia. The amount of total RNA extracted per sample was at least 5.5 micrograms. The source of this sequence is a man aged 18 to 35 in good health. Sample: blood.

The CDR3 sequence: CASGLAGGKETDTQYF. The CDR3 DNA follows: TGTGCCTCGGGACTAGCGGGGGGGAAAGAAACAGATACGCAGTATTTT. V gene TRBV10-3 combines with J gene TRBJ2-3; 16 bases match TRBD2. The CDR3 has 16 amino acids. J was trimmed by 3 bases and V by 11 bases; bases with no gene match: 8. Germline loops: CDR1 ENHRY, CDR2 SYGVKD.